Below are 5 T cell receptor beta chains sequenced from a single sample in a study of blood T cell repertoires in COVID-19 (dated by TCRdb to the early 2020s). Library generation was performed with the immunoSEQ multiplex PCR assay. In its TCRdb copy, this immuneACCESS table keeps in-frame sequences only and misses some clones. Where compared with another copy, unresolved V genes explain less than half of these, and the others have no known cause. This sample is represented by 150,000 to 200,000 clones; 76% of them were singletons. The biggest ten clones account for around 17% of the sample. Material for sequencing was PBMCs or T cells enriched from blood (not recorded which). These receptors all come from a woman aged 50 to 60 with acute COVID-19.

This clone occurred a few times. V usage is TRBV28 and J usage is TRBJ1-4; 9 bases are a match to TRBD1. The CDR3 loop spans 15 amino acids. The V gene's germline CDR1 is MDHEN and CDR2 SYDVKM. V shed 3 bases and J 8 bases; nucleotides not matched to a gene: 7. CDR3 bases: TGTGCCAGCAGTTTCCCGGGGACAGGGACCGAAAAACTGTTTTTT. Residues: CASSFPGTGTEKLFF.

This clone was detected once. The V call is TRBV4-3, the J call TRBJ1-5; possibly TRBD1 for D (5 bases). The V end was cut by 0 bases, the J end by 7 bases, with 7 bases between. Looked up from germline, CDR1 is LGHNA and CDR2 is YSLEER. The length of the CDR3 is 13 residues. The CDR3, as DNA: TGCGCCAGCAGCCAAGACAGGGTGCAGCCCCAGCATTTT. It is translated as CASSQDRVQPQHF.

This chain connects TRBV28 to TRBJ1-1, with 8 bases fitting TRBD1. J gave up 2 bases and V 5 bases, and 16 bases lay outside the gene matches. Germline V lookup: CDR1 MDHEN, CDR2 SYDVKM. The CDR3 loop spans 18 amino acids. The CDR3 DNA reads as TGTGCCAGCAGTACCCCTCGGGGACAGGATGGGGGAAACACTGAAGCTTTCTTT. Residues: CASSTPRGQDGGNTEAFF.

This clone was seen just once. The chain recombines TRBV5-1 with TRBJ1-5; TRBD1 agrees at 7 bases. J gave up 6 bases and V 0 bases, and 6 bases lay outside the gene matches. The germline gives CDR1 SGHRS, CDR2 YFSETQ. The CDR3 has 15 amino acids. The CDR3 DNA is TGCGCCAGCAGCTTGGTGGCAGGGGGAAGTCAGCCCCAGCATTTT. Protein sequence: CASSLVAGGSQPQHF. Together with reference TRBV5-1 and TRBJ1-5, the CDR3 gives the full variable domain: KAGVTQTPRYLIKTRGQQVTLSCSPISGHRSVSWYQQTPGQGLQFLFEYFSETQRNKGNFPGRFSGRQFSNSRSEMNVSTLELGDSALYLCASSLVAGGSQPQHFGDGTRLSIL.

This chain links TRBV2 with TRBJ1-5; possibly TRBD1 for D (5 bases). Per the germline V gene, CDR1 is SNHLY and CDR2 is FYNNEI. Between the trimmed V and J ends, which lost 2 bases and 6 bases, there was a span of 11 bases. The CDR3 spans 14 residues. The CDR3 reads CASSETGARQPQHF. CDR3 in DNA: TGTGCCAGCAGTGAAACTGGGGCGCGTCAGCCCCAGCATTTT. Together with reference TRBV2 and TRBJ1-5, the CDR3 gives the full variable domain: EPEVTQTPSHQVTQMGQEVILRCVPISNHLYFYWYRQILGQKVEFLVSFYNNEISEKSEIFDDQFSVERPDGSNFTLKIRSTKLEDSAMYFCASSETGARQPQHFGDGTRLSIL.